This T cell receptor (beta chain) was found in a study of Tregs in tolerant kidney transplant recipients. Turning to this clone: The read ends 3 residues before the CDR3 terminus; that terminus is restored from the germline J gene.

Sequencing was performed with immunoSEQ multiplex PCR; in TCRdb, only in-frame clones are kept and a portion is missing. Its table lists roughly 48,000 clones. The CDR3 runs to 13 residues. V dropped 7 bases and J dropped 5; count of bases not matched to a gene: 7. From germline, CDR1 is SGHDT and CDR2 YYEEEE. This specimen was CD4+ T cells from blood, taken before the transplant. The chain combines TRBV5-6 with TRBJ1-2; TRBD1 matches 8 bases. This sequence originates from a human donor who received a combined kidney and bone marrow transplant. Incomplete CDR3 DNA: TGTGCCAGCTGGACAGGGAACTATTATGGC. Residues: CASWTGNYYG. Given in full, the CDR3 is CASWTGNYYGYTF.